This TCR beta chain was identified in a study of blood T cell repertoires in COVID-19. Study-level information: Acute and convalescent COVID-19 specimens originated in the United States, Italy and Spain. PBMCs, B-cell-depleted T cells, or T cells provided the cDNA or gDNA that made up the material.

The CDR3 contains 16 residues. The junction had 8 bases not matched to a gene; V was cut back by 4 bases and J by 5 bases. In germline, CDR1 is SGHRS, CDR2 YFSETQ. In the original analysis: Reference gene primer amplification yielded estimated nucleated cell counts. Sequencing used immunoSEQ multiplex PCR; TCRdb keeps in-frame clones, though not all of them. V, J and clone size were drawn from that table, and D and trimming were deduced from the DNA. The data hold about 48,000 clones, with around 82% observed a single time. The sequenced material came from peripheral blood. The chain couples TRBV5-1 to TRBJ1-6, with 8 bases identical to TRBD1. This receptor was obtained from a man in his forties or fifties with acute or convalescent COVID-19. CDR3 nucleotide sequence: TGCGCCAGCAGCCCTCGGAGGACAGGGAATAATTCACCCCTCCACTTT. Amino acid sequence: CASSPRRTGNNSPLHF.